Listed below are T cell receptor beta chains from one sample, sequenced in a study of cytomegalovirus exposure and HLA in healthy donors. The table came from immunoSEQ multiplex PCR; TCRdb's copy has only in-frame clones and leaves some out. This sample has almost 200,000 clones, with about 85% found just once. Input material: PBMCs. These TCRs come from a male donor in good health and CMV-seropositive. CDR3s include the opening cysteine and the closing phenylalanine or tryptophan. A D gene is named only where the DNA matches it firmly. Not every row has a clone size; where given, it reads once, few, many or a size class.

>TRBD1|.|TRBV5-4|TRBJ1-4
TGTGCCAGCAGCGCCCAGGGGGCGGCCAATGAAAAACTGTTTTTT
CASSAQGAANEKLFF
>.|.|TRBV7-2|TRBJ2-6
TGTGCCAGCACTCAAAGCGGGGGGGCCAACGTCCTGACTTTC
CASTQSGGANVLTF
>TRBD2|.|TRBV7-9|TRBJ2-5
TGTGCCAGCAACCGACTAGCGGGGGGACAAGAGGCCCAGTACTTC
CASNRLAGGQEAQYF
>.|.|TRBV13|TRBJ2-1
TGTGCCAGCAGCCGGACTGGAGATGCTGGCTCCTACAATGAGCAGTTCTTC
CASSRTGDAGSYNEQFF
>TRBD1|.|TRBV2|TRBJ2-2
TGTGCCAGCAGATTGGAACAGGGGGCCGGCGGGGAGCTGTTTTTT
CASRLEQGAGGELFF
>.|.|TRBV19|TRBJ2-1
TGTGCCAGTAGTACCCGGGGGAACAATGAGCAGTTCTTC
CASSTRGNNEQFF
>TRBD1|once|TRBV19|TRBJ1-4
TGTGCCAGTAGTATTATGGGACAGACCGGGGAAAAACTGTTTTTT
CASSIMGQTGEKLFF
>.|few|TRBV29-1|TRBJ1-3
TGCAGCGTTGCTCGGTCGACCAGGGCTGGAAACACCATATATTTT
CSVARSTRAGNTIYF
>.|.|TRBV9|TRBJ1-3
TGTGCCAGCAGCGTAGCGGAAGGAGTCTCTGGAAACACCATATATTTT
CASSVAEGVSGNTIYF
>TRBD1|.|TRBV6-5|TRBJ1-1
TGTGCCAGCAGCTTACGGACAGGCACTGAAGCTTTCTTT
CASSLRTGTEAFF
>.|.|TRBV19|TRBJ1-5
TGTGCCAGTAGTATAGCAAGGCGGGGGCACCAGCCCCAGCATTTT
CASSIARRGHQPQHF
>.|.|TRBV5-5|TRBJ2-3
TGTGCCAGCAGCCCGACCCAAAATAAGGGGGCAGATACGCAGTATTTT
CASSPTQNKGADTQYF
>TRBD1|.|TRBV27|TRBJ2-7
TGTGCCAGCAGTTTATTACAGGGGGCTGAGCAGTACTTC
CASSLLQGAEQYF
>.|once|TRBV18|TRBJ1-6
TGTGCCAGCTCAGAGGGGGGGAATTCACCCCTCCACTTT
CASSEGGNSPLHF
>.|.|TRBV20-1|TRBJ2-4
TGCAGTGCTAGAGTGGACTTTCAGTACTTC
CSARVDFQYF
>TRBD2|.|TRBV7-6|TRBJ2-7
TGTGCCAGCAGCTTACCCGGGACTAGCTGTCCCTACGAGCAGTACTTC
CASSLPGTSCPYEQYF
>.|.|TRBV6-6|TRBJ2-1
TGTGCCAGCAGACCGGGACTCCACAATGAGCAGTTCTTC
CASRPGLHNEQFF
>TRBD2|.|TRBV25-1|TRBJ2-7
TGTGCCAGCTCAAGAGCGGGAGTTGAGGAGCAGTACTTC
CASSRAGVEEQYF
>TRBD1|once|TRBV7-2|TRBJ1-5
TGTGCCAGCAGCCCCAAGACAGGGGGCGAAAATCAGCCCCAGCATTTT
CASSPKTGGENQPQHF
>.|.|TRBV10-3|TRBJ1-1
TGTGCCATCAGTGAGCCGTCCCCCTGTGTAGCTTTCTTT
CAISEPSPCVAFF
>.|.|TRBV4-3|TRBJ1-4
TGCGCCAGCAGCCAAGAACGTTCGACAGGAGGTGGGGAAAAACTGTTTTTT
CASSQERSTGGGEKLFF
>TRBD2|.|TRBV4-1|TRBJ2-7
TGCGCCAGCAGCCAACAAAGCGGGACGCAGGCCTACGAGCAGTACTTC
CASSQQSGTQAYEQYF
>TRBD2|.|TRBV7-6|TRBJ2-1
TGTGCCAGCAGCTTAGCGGGGGCGGGGGGGATTACCTACAATGAGCAGTTCTTC
CASSLAGAGGITYNEQFF
>.|.|TRBV7-2|TRBJ2-1
TGTGCCAGCGCCCTAGCGCCTGAGGATGAGCAGTTCTTC
CASALAPEDEQFF
>TRBD2|.|TRBV11-3|TRBJ2-1
TGTGCCAGCAGCTCGAGACTGGAGCGGGAGGGTCGACCTAACAATGAGCAGTTCTTC
CASSSRLEREGRPNNEQFF
>.|.|TRBV9|TRBJ2-4
TGTGCCAGCAGCGTAGCGGCGGGCAAGGGCAAAAACATTCAGTACTTC
CASSVAAGKGKNIQYF
>.|.|TRBV5-1|TRBJ1-1
TGCGCCAGCAGCTTGGCCGGGGTTACTGAAGCTTTCTTT
CASSLAGVTEAFF
>TRBD1|.|TRBV7-6|TRBJ2-2
TGTGCCAGCAGCTGGGACAGGAGGGACACCGGGGAGCTGTTTTTT
CASSWDRRDTGELFF
>TRBD1|.|TRBV4-2|TRBJ1-2
TGTGCCAGCAGCGCAGGGGGGATTAACTATGGCTACACCTTC
CASSAGGINYGYTF
>.|.|TRBV5-6|TRBJ1-2
TGTGCCAGCAGCTTGTTTGGGGCTGGCTACACCTTC
CASSLFGAGYTF
>.|.|TRBV30|TRBJ1-5
TGTGCCTGGTCGGACAGCTCCAATCAGCCCCAGCATTTT
CAWSDSSNQPQHF
>.|.|TRBV5-4|TRBJ1-1
TGTGCCAGCACCCTCTGGGCCCTCACAGGGAACACTGAAGCTTTCTTT
CASTLWALTGNTEAFF
>TRBD1|.|TRBV6-5|TRBJ2-7
TGTGCCTGCAGGCGAACAGGGGGCAGCTACGAGCAGTACTTC
CACRRTGGSYEQYF
>TRBD2|.|TRBV7-2|TRBJ2-1
TGTGCCAGCAGCTTGGGACTAGCGAGTTACAATGAGCAGTTCTTC
CASSLGLASYNEQFF
>.|.|TRBV4-3|TRBJ1-1
TGCGCCAGCAGCCAAGAACAGGGAACTGAAGCTTTCTTT
CASSQEQGTEAFF
>TRBD1|.|TRBV7-3|TRBJ1-2
TGTTCCAGCAGCCTCGACAGGGACTATGGCTACACCTTC
CSSSLDRDYGYTF
>.|.|TRBV9|TRBJ1-1
TGTGCCAGCAGCGTAGAAGGACAGCCGGGCACTGAAGCTTTCTTT
CASSVEGQPGTEAFF
>TRBD1|.|TRBV6-5|TRBJ1-1
TGTGCCAGCAGCGTCCAGGGGGTGAGCACTGAAGCTTTCTTT
CASSVQGVSTEAFF
>TRBD1|.|TRBV11-2|TRBJ1-4
TGTGCCAGCAGCAACAGGGGGGAAAAACTGTTTTTT
CASSNRGEKLFF
>.|.|TRBV28|TRBJ1-2
TGTGCCAGCAGTTTACCGCAGGGTAACTATGGCTACACCTTC
CASSLPQGNYGYTF
>TRBD2|.|TRBV27|TRBJ2-7
TGTGCCAGCAGACACACTAGCGGGGGGGTCTACGAGCAGTACTTC
CASRHTSGGVYEQYF
>TRBD2|.|TRBV9|TRBJ2-1
TGTGCCAGCAGCGCGGACTCGGGGCTAGCGGCCTACAATGAGCAGTTCTTC
CASSADSGLAAYNEQFF
>TRBD1|.|TRBV28|TRBJ1-2
TGTGCCAGCAGTTTTGGACAGGGGGCCGGCTATGGCTACACCTTC
CASSFGQGAGYGYTF
>.|.|TRBV7-9|TRBJ1-5
TGTTCCAGCACCGAATCGGGGGGCGAGGGCAATCAGCCCCAGCATTTT
CSSTESGGEGNQPQHF
>TRBD1|.|TRBV5-1|TRBJ1-1
TGCGCCAGCAGCTTGGCGGACAGGGGGTACTACGGCACTGAAGCTTTCTTT
CASSLADRGYYGTEAFF
>.|.|TRBV5-1|TRBJ2-6
TGCGCCAGCAGCGATACCGGGACAGGGGCCAACGTCCTGACTTTC
CASSDTGTGANVLTF
>TRBD1|.|TRBV5-1|TRBJ1-5
TGCGCCAGCAGCTTGCTCCACACAGGGGGCTTTAGGAATCAGCCCCAGCATTTT
CASSLLHTGGFRNQPQHF
>TRBD1|.|TRBV30|TRBJ2-7
TGTGCCTGGAGTGCGGACAGGGGTCCCTACGAGCAGTACTTC
CAWSADRGPYEQYF
>TRBD1|.|TRBV7-2|TRBJ2-5
TGTGCCAGCAGCTTCTCACTGGGACAGGGGAGCCAAGAGACCCAGTACTTC
CASSFSLGQGSQETQYF
>.|.|TRBV19|TRBJ1-5
TGTGCCAGCCGCAAGGGGATCAATCAGCCCCAGCATTTT
CASRKGINQPQHF
>.|.|TRBV2|TRBJ1-6
TGTGCCAGCAGCCTCAACCGGGGTCCGACGGATTCACCCCTCCACTTT
CASSLNRGPTDSPLHF
>TRBD1|.|TRBV9|TRBJ1-5
TGTGCCAGCAGCGTAGGTGGGACAGGGTTTCAGCCCCAGCATTTT
CASSVGGTGFQPQHF
>TRBD1|.|TRBV7-3|TRBJ2-7
TGTGCCAGCAGCCCCTCCGGGACAGGAGCCTACGAGCAGTACTTC
CASSPSGTGAYEQYF
>.|.|TRBV7-2|TRBJ2-7
TGTGCCAGCAGCTTGGACTTATACTACGAGCAGTACTTC
CASSLDLYYEQYF